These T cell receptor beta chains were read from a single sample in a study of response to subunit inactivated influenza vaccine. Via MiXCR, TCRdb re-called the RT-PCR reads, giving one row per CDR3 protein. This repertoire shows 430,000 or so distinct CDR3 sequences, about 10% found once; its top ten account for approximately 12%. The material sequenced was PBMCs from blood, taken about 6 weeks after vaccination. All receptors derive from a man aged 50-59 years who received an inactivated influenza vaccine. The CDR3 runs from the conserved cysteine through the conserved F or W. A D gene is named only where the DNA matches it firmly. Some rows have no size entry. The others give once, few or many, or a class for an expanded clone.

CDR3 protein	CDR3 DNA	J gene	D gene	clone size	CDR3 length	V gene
CAISELGQQETQYF	TGTGCCATCAGTGAGTTGGGACAGCAAGAGACCCAGTACTTC	TRBJ2-5	TRBD1	many	14	TRBV10-3
CASSGSSKQDTQYF	TGTGCCAGCAGCGGGTCTAGCAAGCAAGATACGCAGTATTTT	TRBJ2-3	NA	NA	14	TRBV28
CASSLSSRDEQFF	TGTGCCAGCAGCTTAAGCAGTCGCGATGAGCAGTTCTTC	TRBJ2-1	NA	few	13	TRBV7-3
CASSFMEGANQPQHF	TGTGCCAGCAGTTTCATGGAGGGGGCAAATCAGCCCCAGCATTTT	TRBJ1-5	TRBD1	many	15	TRBV12-3/TRBV12-4
CASSHERSDTGFYEQYF	TGCGCCAGCAGCCATGAAAGGTCCGATACAGGATTCTACGAGCAGTACTTC	TRBJ2-7	NA	NA	17	TRBV4-3
CASSKAGTSGSYEQYF	TGTGCCAGCAGCAAGGCCGGGACTAGCGGCTCCTACGAGCAGTACTTC	TRBJ2-7	TRBD2	NA	16	TRBV11-2
CASSKTPGTSGEQFF	TGTGCCAGCAGTAAGACCCCCGGGACTAGCGGTGAGCAGTTCTTC	TRBJ2-1	TRBD2	many	15	TRBV6-1
CASSQTSGGSDTQYF	TGTGCCAGCAGTCAGACTAGCGGGGGGTCAGATACGCAGTATTTT	TRBJ2-3	TRBD2	NA	15	TRBV6-1
CSARDGDRYYEQYF	TGCAGTGCTAGGGACGGGGACAGATACTACGAGCAGTACTTC	TRBJ2-7	TRBD1	NA	14	TRBV20-1
CASSLSAQGTYEQYF	TGTGCCAGCAGTTTAAGCGCACAGGGTACGTACGAGCAGTACTTC	TRBJ2-7	NA	NA	15	TRBV12-3/TRBV12-4
CASSLAPRNYGYTF	TGTGCCAGCAGCTTAGCGCCCCGTAACTATGGCTACACCTTC	TRBJ1-2	NA	few	14	TRBV7-9
CSARQGGQPQHF	TGCAGTGCTAGGCAGGGGGGACAGCCCCAGCATTTT	TRBJ1-5	TRBD1	many	12	TRBV20-1
CASSPRTGPNLEKLFF	TGTGCCAGCAGTCCTCGGACAGGTCCAAATCTAGAAAAACTGTTTTTT	TRBJ1-4	TRBD1	NA	16	TRBV28